This TCR beta chain was obtained from a study of cytomegalovirus exposure and HLA in healthy donors. It was with 60 Vbeta and 13 Jbeta primers that the PCR ran. Method: immunoSEQ multiplex PCR; TCRdb's copy keeps in-frame clones and lacks some. Of fewer than 250,000 clones detected, approximately 82% appear once; the ten largest clones hold 10%. Germline lookup yields CDR1 SEHNR and CDR2 FQNEAQ (reference sequence). The CDR3 has 18 amino acids. Germline trimming cut 6 bases from V and 1 base from J; bases unmatched to any gene: 14. Study-level results: Confirmation was obtained in vitro that a few CMV-associated chains are specific for CMV antigens. A later analysis linked a missense DCLRE1C variant to TCR beta V- and J-gene trimming. About 180 TCR beta chains were listed as cytomegalovirus-associated.

As to this clone: The antigen remains unidentified.

V usage is TRBV7-9 and J usage is TRBJ2-7, with 11 bases aligning to TRBD2. The sequence derives from a woman in her fifties or sixties in good health and CMV-seropositive. The specimen sequenced was PBMCs. The CDR3 sequence is CASSTQLGPSGGSYEQYF. The CDR3 DNA reads as TGTGCCAGCAGTACTCAACTCGGTCCTAGCGGGGGGTCCTACGAGCAGTACTTC.